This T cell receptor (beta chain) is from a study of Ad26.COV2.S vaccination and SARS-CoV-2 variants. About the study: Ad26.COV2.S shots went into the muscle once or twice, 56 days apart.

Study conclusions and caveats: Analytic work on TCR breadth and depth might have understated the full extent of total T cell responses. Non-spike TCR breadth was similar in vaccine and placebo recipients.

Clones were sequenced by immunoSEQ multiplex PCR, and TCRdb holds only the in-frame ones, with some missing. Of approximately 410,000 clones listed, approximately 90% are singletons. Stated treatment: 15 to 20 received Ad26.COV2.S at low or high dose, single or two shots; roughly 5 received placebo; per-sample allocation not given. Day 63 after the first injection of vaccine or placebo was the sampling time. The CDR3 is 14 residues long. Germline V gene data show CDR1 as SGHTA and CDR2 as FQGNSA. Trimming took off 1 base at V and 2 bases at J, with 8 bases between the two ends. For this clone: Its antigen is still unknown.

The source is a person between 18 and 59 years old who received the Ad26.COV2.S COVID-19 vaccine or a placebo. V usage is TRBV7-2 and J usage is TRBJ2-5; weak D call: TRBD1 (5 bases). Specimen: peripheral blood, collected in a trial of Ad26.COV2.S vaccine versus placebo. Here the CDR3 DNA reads TGTGCCAGCAGCTTAGGGGGCCCGCAAGAGACCCAGTACTTC. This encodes CASSLGGPQETQYF.